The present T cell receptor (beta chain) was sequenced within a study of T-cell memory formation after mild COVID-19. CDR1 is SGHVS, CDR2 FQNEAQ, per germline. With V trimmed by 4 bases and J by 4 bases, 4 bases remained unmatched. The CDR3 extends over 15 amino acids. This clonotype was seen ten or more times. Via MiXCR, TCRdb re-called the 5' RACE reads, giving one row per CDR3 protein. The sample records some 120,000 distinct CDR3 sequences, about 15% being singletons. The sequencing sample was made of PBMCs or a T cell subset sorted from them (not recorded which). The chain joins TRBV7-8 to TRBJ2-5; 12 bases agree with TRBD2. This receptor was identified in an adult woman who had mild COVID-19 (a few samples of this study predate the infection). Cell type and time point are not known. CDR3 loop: CASSSSGRARETQYF. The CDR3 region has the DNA TGTGCCAGCAGCTCTAGCGGGAGGGCCAGAGAGACCCAGTACTTC.